Listed here is a single T cell receptor (beta chain). Its antigen remains unidentified. Other DNA sequences from this sample encode an identical CDR3 as well. The sample comes from a study of a mutant IDH1 vaccine in newly diagnosed glioma. Study-wide background: Patients arrived already treated with radiotherapy, temozolomide, or both, most having had both. Study-level findings and limits: No link was apparently found between pseudoprogression and changes in top peripheral T cell clonotypes.

Time point described: baseline, week 1 (first vaccination visit). Treatment specified: pre-vaccination baseline after standard-of-care therapy. The donor cohort comprised cases of new WHO grade 3 or 4 IDH1-mutant, ATRX-lost astrocytoma. The protocol was immunoSEQ multiplex PCR, while the TCRdb copy is restricted to in-frame clones and leaves out a portion. Of about 69,000 clones in the sample, 70% to 90% were seen once. V dropped 0 bases and J dropped 2; count of bases not matched to a gene: 6. Germline CDR1 reads SGHKS; CDR2 reads YYEKEE (reference sequence). The CDR3 loop spans 16 amino acids. This material consisted of PBMCs, taken from a glioma patient treated with radiotherapy, temozolomide or both. The sequence derives from a man aged 30-40 years with glioma. The rearrangement links TRBV5-5 to TRBJ2-7; TRBD2 matches at 9 bases. CDR3 in amino acids: CASSLGRRGGPYEQYF. In nucleotides, the CDR3 is TGTGCCAGCAGCTTGGGGCGGCGGGGGGGCCCCTACGAGCAGTACTTC.